The 5 T cell receptor beta chains reported below all come from one sample, sequenced in a study of blood T cells in healthy people across ages (dated by TCRdb to 2015 to 2017). The protocol used for the library was 5' RACE. Instrument used: Illumina HiSeq 2500. A second PCR of 7 to 11 cycles was performed with a sample-barcoded 5' primer and a J-beta primer mix. TCRdb itself trimmed the public reads at Q25 with fastp, ran MiXCR and retained productive beta chains. When rows share a CDR3 protein, they turn into one entry using the most common DNA and genes. A total of 1.5 million to 2 million distinct CDR3 sequences appear in this sample, over 25% of them only once. About 7.7% of the sample is taken by the ten largest. Input material: blood. All receptors derive from a woman aged 25 to 45 in good health.

A remark on this clonotype: Sequence at one end of the junction differs from germline and may be a read error. The chain joins TRBV29-1 to TRBJ2-1; 9 bases are a match to TRBD1. In germline, CDR1 is SQVTM, CDR2 ANQGSEA. This CDR3 region has 16 residues. This chain's CDR3 is CSVESTGGRSCNEQFF. The CDR3 DNA follows: TGCAGCGTGGAGAGTACAGGGGGCCGGTCCTGCAATGAGCAGTTCTTC.

This chain uses TRBV15 with TRBJ2-1, with D perhaps TRBD1 or TRBD2 (5 bases each). The CDR3 length is 14 residues. Trimming removed 4 bases from V and 2 bases from J, with 9 bases in between. The V gene's germline CDR1 is LNHNV and CDR2 YYDKDF (reference sequence). CDR3 DNA: TGTGCCACCAGCACCCGGGACGCCTACAATGAGCAGTTCTTC. Translation gives CATSTRDAYNEQFF.

The rearrangement links TRBV20-1 to TRBJ2-7; 9 bases match TRBD1. The CDR3 is 13 residues long. Germline V gene sequence: CDR1 DFQATT, CDR2 SNEGSKA (reference sequence). V gave up 6 bases and J gave up 3 bases; unmatched junction bases: 6. The CDR3 sequence is CSARGQGYYEQYF. The CDR3 DNA sequence: TGCAGTGCCCGGGGACAGGGCTACTACGAGCAGTACTTC.

This clonotype was observed a few times. This may arise from a read error, as a much more abundant clone is one base away. The rearrangement joins TRBV27 to TRBJ2-7, with a weak D call TRBD1 (5 bases). V dropped 2 bases and J dropped 5 bases, with 16 bases sitting between them. CDR1 and CDR2 from the germline V gene are MNHEY and SMNVEV (reference sequence). The CDR3 covers 15 residues. CDR3 sequence: CASSLPTSGCDEQYF. The CDR3 DNA reads TGTGCCAGCAGTTTACCGACTTCAGGGTGCGACGAGCAGTACTTC.

This clonotype was counted many times. This chain joins TRBV28 and TRBJ2-5; D possibly corresponds to TRBD1 (5 bases). The CDR3 contains 15 residues. Per the germline V gene, CDR1 is MDHEN and CDR2 is SYDVKM. V dropped 3 bases and J dropped 0 bases, with 11 bases sitting between them. The DNA of the CDR3 is TGTGCCAGCAGTTTTATAGAGGACAACCAAGAGACCCAGTACTTC. Protein sequence: CASSFIEDNQETQYF.